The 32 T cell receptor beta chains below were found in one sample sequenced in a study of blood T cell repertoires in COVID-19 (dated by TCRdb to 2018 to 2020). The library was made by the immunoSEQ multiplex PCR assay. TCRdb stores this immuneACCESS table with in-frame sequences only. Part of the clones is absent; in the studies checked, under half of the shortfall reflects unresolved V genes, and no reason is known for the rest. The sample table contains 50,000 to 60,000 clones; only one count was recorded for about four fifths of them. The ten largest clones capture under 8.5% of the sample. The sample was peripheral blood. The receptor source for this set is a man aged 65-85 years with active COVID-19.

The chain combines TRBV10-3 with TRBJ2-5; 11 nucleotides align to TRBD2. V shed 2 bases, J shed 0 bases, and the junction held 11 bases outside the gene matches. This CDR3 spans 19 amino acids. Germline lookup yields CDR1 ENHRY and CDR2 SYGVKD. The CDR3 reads CAISEIFLTSGEYQETQYF. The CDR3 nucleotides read TGTGCCATCAGTGAGATCTTTCTGACTAGCGGGGAGTACCAAGAGACCCAGTACTTC.

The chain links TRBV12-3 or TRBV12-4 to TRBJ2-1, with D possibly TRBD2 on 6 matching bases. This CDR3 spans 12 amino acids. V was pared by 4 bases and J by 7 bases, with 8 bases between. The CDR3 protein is CASSSRGNEQFF. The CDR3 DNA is TGTGCCAGCAGTTCCCGGGGGAATGAGCAGTTCTTC.

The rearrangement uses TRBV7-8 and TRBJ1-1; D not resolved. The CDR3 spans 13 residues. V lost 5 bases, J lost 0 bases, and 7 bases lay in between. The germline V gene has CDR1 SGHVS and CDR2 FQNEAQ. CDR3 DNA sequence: TGTGCCAGCAGCCGCACGGTGAACACTGAAGCTTTCTTT. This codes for CASSRTVNTEAFF.

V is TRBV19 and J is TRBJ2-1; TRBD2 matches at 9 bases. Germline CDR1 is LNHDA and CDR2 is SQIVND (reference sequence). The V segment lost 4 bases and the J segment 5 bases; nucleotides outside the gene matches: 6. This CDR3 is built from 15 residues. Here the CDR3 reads CASSKGGGANNEQFF. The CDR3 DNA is TGTGCCAGTAGTAAAGGCGGGGGGGCAAACAATGAGCAGTTCTTC.

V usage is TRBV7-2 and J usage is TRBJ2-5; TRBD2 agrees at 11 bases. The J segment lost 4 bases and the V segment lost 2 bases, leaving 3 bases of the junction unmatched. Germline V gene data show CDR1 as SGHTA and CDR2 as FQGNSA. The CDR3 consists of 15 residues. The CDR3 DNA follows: TGTGCCAGCAGCTTACCTAGCGGGGGGACAGAGACCCAGTACTTC. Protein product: CASSLPSGGTETQYF.

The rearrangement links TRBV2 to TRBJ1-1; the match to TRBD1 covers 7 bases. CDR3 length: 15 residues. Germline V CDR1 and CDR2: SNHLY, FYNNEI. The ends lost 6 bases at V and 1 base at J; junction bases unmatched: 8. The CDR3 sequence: CASRMDRSGNTEAFF. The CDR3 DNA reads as TGTGCCAGCAGGATGGACAGGTCGGGGAACACTGAAGCTTTCTTT.

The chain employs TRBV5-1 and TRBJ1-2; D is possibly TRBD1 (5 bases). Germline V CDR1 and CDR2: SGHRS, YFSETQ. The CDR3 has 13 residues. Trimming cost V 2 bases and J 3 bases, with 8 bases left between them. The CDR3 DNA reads TGCGCCAGCAGCTTATCGGGGGACTATGGCTACACCTTC. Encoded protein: CASSLSGDYGYTF.

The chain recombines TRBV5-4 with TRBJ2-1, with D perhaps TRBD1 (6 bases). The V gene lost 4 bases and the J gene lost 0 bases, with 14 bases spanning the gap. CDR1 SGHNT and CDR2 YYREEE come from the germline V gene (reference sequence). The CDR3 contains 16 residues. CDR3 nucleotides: TGTGCCAGCAGCAACCGGGACACTTTCTCCTACAATGAGCAGTTCTTC. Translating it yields CASSNRDTFSYNEQFF.

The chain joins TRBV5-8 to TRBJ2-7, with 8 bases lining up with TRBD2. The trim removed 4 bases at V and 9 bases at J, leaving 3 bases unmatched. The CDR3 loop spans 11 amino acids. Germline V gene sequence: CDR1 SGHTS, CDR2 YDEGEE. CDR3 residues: CASSPGGSQYF. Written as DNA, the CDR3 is TGTGCCAGCAGCCCGGGGGGGTCGCAGTACTTC.

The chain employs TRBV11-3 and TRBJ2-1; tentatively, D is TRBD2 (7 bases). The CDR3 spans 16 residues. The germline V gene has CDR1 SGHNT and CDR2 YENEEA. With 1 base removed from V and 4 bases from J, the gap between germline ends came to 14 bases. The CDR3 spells CASSLAPGGPYNEQFF. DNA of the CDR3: TGTGCCAGCAGCTTAGCTCCGGGGGGCCCGTACAATGAGCAGTTCTTC.

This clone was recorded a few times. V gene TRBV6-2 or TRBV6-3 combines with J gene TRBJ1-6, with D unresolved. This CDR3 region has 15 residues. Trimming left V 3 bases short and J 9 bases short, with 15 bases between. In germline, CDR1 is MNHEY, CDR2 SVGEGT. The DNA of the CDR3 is TGTGCCAGCAGTTATCAGGCAGTGGTGGTTTCACCCCTCCACTTT. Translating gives CASSYQAVVVSPLHF.

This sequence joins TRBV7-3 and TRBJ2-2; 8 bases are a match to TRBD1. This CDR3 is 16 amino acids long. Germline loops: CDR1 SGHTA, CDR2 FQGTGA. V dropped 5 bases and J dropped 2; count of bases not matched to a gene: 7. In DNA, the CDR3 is TGTGCCAGCAGCCCCCGGGACAGGTTTAACACCGGGGAGCTGTTTTTT. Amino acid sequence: CASSPRDRFNTGELFF. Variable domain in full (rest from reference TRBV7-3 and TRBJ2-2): GAGVSQTPSNKVTEKGKYVELRCDPISGHTALYWYRQSLGQGPEFLIYFQGTGAADDSGLPNDRFFAVRPEGSVSTLKIQRTERGDSAVYLCASSPRDRFNTGELFFGEGSRLTVL.

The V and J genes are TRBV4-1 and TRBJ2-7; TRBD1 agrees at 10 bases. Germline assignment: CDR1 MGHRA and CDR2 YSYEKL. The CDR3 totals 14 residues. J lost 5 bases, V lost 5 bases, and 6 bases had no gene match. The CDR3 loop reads CASSTPGQGNEQYF. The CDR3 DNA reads TGCGCCAGCAGCACACCGGGACAGGGGAACGAGCAGTACTTC.

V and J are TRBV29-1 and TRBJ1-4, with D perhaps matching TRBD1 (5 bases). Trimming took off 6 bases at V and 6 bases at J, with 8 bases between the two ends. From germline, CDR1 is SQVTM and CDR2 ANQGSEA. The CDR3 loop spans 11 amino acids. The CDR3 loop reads CSVSRDEKLFF. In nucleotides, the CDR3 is TGCAGCGTATCCAGGGATGAAAAACTGTTTTTT.

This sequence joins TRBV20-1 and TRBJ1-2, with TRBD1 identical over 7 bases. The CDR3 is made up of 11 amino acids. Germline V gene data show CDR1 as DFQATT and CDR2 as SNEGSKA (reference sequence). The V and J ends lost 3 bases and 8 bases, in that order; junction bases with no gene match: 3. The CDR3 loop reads CSARTGSGYTF. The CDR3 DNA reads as TGCAGTGCTAGGACAGGGAGCGGCTACACCTTC.

The chain's CDR3 is CASSGGPGGNEKLFF. CDR3 nucleotide sequence: TGTGCCAGCAGCGGGGGGCCGGGAGGTAATGAAAAACTGTTTTTT. The chain couples TRBV5-4 to TRBJ1-4; D might be TRBD1 (6 bases). V gave up 4 bases and J gave up 4 bases, with 14 bases separating them. In germline, CDR1 is SGHNT, CDR2 YYREEE (reference sequence). The CDR3 loop spans 15 amino acids. Complete variable domain (other parts from reference TRBV5-4 and TRBJ1-4): ETGVTQSPTHLIKTRGQQVTLRCSSQSGHNTVSWYQQALGQGPQFIFQYYREEENGRGNFPPRFSGLQFPNYSSELNVNALELDDSALYLCASSGGPGGNEKLFFGSGTQLSVL.

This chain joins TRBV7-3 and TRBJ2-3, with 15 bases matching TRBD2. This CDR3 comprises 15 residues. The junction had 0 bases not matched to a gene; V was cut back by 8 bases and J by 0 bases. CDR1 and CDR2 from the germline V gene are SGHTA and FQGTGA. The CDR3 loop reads CASGLAGGSTDTQYF. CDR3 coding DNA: TGTGCCAGCGGACTAGCGGGGGGGAGCACAGATACGCAGTATTTT. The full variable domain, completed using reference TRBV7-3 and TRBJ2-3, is GAGVSQTPSNKVTEKGKYVELRCDPISGHTALYWYRQSLGQGPEFLIYFQGTGAADDSGLPNDRFFAVRPEGSVSTLKIQRTERGDSAVYLCASGLAGGSTDTQYFGPGTRLTVL.

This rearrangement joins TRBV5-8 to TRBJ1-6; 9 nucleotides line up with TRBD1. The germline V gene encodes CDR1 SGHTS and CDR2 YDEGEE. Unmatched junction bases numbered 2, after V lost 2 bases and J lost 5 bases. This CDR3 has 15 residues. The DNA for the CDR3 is TGTGCCAGCAGCTTCCGGGACAGGGATAATTCACCCCTCCACTTT. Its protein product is CASSFRDRDNSPLHF.

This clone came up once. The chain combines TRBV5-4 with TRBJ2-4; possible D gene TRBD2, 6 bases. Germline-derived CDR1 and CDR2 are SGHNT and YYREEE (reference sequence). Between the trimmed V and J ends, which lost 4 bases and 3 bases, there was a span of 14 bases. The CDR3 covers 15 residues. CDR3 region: CASSPTGVDKNIQYF. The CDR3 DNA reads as TGTGCCAGCAGCCCGACGGGGGTTGACAAAAACATTCAGTACTTC. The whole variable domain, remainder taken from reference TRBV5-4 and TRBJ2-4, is ETGVTQSPTHLIKTRGQQVTLRCSSQSGHNTVSWYQQALGQGPQFIFQYYREEENGRGNFPPRFSGLQFPNYSSELNVNALELDDSALYLCASSPTGVDKNIQYFGAGTRLSVL.

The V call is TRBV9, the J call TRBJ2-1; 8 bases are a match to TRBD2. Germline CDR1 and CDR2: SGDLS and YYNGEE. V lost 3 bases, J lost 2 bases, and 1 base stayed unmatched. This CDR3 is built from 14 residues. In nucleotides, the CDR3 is TGTGCCAGCAGCGGCGGGGGGACCTACAATGAGCAGTTCTTC. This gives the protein CASSGGGTYNEQFF.

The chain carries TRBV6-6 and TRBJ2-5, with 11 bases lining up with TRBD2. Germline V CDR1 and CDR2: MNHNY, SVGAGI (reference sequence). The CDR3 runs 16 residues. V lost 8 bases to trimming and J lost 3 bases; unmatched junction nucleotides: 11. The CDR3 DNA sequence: TGTGCCAGCGGCAGGGGTCTGACTAGCGGGGAAGAGACCCAGTACTTC. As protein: CASGRGLTSGEETQYF.

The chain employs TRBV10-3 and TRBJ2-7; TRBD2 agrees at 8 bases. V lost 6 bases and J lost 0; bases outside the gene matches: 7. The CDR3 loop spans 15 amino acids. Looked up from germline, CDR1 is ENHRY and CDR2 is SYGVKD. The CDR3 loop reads CAIRGAGASSYEQYF. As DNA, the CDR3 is TGTGCCATCAGGGGAGCGGGGGCCAGCTCCTACGAGCAGTACTTC.

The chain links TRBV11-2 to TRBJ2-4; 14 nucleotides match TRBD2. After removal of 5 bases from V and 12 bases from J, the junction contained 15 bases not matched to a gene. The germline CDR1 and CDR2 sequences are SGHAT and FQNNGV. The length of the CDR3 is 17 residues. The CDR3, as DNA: TGTGCCAGCAGCCTCCGACGACTAGCGGGGGGGTCAGGGACTCAGTACTTC. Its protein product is CASSLRRLAGGSGTQYF.

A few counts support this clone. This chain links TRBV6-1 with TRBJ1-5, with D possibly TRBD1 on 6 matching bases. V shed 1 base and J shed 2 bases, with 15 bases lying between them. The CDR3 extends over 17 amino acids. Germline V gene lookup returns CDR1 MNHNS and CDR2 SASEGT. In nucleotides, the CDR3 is TGTGCCAGCAGTGAAGAGCATGGGAGACAGGGCAATCAGCCCCAGCATTTT. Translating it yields CASSEEHGRQGNQPQHF.

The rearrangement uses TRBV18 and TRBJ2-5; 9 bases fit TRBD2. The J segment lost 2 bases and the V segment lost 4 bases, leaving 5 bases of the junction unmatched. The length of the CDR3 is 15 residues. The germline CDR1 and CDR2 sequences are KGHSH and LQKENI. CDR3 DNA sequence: TGTGCCAGCTCACTCCCTAGCGGGAAACAAGAGACCCAGTACTTC. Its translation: CASSLPSGKQETQYF.

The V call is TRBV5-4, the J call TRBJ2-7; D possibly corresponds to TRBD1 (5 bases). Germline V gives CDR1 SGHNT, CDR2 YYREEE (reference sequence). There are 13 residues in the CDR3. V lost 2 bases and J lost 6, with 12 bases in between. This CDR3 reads CASSLTGSGEQYF. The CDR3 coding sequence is TGTGCCAGCAGCTTAACAGGTTCGGGCGAGCAGTACTTC.

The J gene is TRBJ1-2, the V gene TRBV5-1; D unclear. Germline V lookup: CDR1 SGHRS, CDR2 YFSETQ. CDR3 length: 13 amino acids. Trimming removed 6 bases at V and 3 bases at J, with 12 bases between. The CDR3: CASNGGLDYGYTF. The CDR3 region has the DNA TGCGCCAGCAATGGAGGGCTGGACTATGGCTACACCTTC.

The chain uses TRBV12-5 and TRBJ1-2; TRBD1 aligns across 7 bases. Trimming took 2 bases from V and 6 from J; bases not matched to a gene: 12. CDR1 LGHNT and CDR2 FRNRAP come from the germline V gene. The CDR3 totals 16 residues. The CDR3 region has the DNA TGTGCTAGTGGTTTGACCTGGGAAGGGGGCATAAATGGCTACACCTTC. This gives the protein CASGLTWEGGINGYTF.

The CDR3 DNA reads TGTGCCAGCTCACTAGCGGGGGGGCTCAGCAATGAGCAGTTCTTC. Translated: CASSLAGGLSNEQFF. The genes are TRBV18 and TRBJ2-1; 11 bases are a match to TRBD2. Unmatched junction bases numbered 5, after V lost 4 bases and J lost 6 bases. The CDR3 consists of 15 residues. Germline V lookup: CDR1 KGHSH, CDR2 LQKENI.

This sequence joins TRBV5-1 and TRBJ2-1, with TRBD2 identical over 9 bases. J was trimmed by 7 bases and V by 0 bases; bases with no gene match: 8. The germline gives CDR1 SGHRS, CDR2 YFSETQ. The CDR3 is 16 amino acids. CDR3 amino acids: CASSLARTSVVNEQFF. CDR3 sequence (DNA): TGCGCCAGCAGCTTGGCCCGGACTAGCGTCGTAAATGAGCAGTTCTTC.

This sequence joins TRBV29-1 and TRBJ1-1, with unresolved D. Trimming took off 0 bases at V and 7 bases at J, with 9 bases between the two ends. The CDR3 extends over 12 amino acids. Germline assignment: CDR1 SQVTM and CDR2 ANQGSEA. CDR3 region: CSVEDQRSEAFF. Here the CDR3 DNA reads TGCAGCGTTGAAGATCAGCGCAGTGAAGCTTTCTTT.

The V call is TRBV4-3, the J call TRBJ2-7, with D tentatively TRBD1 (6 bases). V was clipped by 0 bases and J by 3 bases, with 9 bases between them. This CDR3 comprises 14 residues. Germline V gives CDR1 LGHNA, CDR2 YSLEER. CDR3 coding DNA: TGCGCCAGCAGCCAAGATCTAGGGGGCTACGAGCAGTACTTC. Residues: CASSQDLGGYEQYF.